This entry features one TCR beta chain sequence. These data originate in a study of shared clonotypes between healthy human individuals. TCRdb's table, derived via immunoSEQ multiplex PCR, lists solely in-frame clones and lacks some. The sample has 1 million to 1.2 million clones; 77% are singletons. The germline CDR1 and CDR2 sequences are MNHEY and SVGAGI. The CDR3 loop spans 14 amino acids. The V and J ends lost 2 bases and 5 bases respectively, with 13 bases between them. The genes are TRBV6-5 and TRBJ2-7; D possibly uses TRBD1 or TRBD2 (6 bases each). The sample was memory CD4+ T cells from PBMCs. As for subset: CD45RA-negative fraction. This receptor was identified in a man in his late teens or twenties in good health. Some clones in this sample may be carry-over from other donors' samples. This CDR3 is CASSYGGRLNEQYF. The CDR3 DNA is TGTGCCAGCAGTTACGGGGGGCGCTTGAACGAGCAGTACTTC.